This T cell receptor beta chain was sequenced in a study of monozygotic twins with inflammatory bowel disease. Study findings and constraints: IBD patients share fewer clonotypes with other people than healthy twins do, especially with disease activity. By inverse Simpson index, TCRbeta diversity was lower in IBD patients than in healthy co-twins.

Each TCR library consumed about 3,700 ng of total RNA. From the 5' RACE reads, TCRdb lists one entry per CDR3 protein and no DNA. The sample is made up of around 450,000 distinct CDR3 sequences, and the top ten hold 2% to 2.5% of it. Details on this clonotype: The target antigen is unknown.

Sequenced: blood. This receptor was identified in a human donor with ulcerative colitis or Crohn's disease, or a healthy co-twin of an affected twin (not recorded which).

CDR3: CASSSTLDTSGNTIYF. The chain links TRBV5-5 to TRBJ1-3; the D call of TRBD1 rests on TCRdb alone, since no DNA is present to check it. This CDR3 is 16 amino acids long. CDR1 SGHKS and CDR2 YYEKEE come from the germline V gene (reference sequence).